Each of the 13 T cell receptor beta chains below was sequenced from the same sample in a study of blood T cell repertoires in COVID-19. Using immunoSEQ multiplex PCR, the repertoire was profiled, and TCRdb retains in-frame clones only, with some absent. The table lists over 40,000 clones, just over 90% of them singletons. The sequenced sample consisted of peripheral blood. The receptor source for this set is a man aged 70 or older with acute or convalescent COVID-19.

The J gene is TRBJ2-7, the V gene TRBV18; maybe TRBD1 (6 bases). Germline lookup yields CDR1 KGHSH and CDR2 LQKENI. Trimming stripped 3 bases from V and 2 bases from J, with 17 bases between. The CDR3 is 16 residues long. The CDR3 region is CASSPQLGAGAYEQYF. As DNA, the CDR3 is TGTGCCAGCTCACCCCAGTTAGGGGCAGGGGCCTACGAGCAGTACTTC.

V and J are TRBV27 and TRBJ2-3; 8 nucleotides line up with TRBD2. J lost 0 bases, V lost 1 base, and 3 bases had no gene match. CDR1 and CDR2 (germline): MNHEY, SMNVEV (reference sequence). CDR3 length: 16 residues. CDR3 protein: CASSLLRGVSTDTQYF. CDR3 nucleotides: TGTGCCAGCAGTTTATTGCGGGGGGTCAGCACAGATACGCAGTATTTT.

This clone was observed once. This chain's CDR3 is CASSFMGASSGNTIYF. The CDR3 DNA reads as TGTGCCAGCAGCTTTATGGGCGCCAGCTCTGGAAACACCATATATTTT. J is TRBJ1-3 and V is TRBV9; no clear D gene. Trimming cost V 4 bases and J 0 bases, with 14 bases left between them. The CDR3 has 16 residues. Looked up from germline, CDR1 is SGDLS and CDR2 is YYNGEE.

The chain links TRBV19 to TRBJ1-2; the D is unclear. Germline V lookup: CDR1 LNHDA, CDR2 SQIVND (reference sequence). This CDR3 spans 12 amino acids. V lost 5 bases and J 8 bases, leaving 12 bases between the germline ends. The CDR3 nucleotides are TGTGCCAGTAGTGCCGGTTATGTAGGCTACACCTTC. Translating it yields CASSAGYVGYTF.

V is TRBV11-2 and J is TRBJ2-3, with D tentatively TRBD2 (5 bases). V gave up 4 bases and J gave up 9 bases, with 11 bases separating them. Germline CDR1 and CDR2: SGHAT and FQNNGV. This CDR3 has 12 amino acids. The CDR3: CASSSGLLTQYF. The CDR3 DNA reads TGTGCCAGCAGCTCCGGACTGCTCACGCAGTATTTT.

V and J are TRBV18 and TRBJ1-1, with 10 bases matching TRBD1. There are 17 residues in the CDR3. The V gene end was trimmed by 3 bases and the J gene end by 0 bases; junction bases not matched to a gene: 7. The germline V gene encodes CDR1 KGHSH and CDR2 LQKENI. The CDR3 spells CASSPRDRGQVNTEAFF. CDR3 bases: TGTGCCAGCTCACCCCGGGACAGGGGTCAGGTGAACACTGAAGCTTTCTTT. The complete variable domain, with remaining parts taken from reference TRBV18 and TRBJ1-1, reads NAGVMQNPRHLVRRRGQEARLRCSPMKGHSHVYWYRQLPEEGLKFMVYLQKENIIDESGMPKERFSAEFPKEGPSILRIQQVVRGDSAAYFCASSPRDRGQVNTEAFFGQGTRLTVV.

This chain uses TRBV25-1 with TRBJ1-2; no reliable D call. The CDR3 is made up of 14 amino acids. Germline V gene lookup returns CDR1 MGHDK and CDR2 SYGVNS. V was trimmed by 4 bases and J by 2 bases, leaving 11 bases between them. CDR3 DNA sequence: TGTGCCAGCAGTGCACGCGGGAGGAACTATGGCTACACCTTC. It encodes CASSARGRNYGYTF.

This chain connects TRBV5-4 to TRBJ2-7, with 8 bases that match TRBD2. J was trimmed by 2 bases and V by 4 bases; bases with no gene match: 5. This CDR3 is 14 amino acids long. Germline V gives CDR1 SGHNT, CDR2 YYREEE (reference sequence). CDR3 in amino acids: CASSREGGTYEQYF. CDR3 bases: TGTGCCAGCAGCCGGGAGGGGGGTACCTACGAGCAGTACTTC.

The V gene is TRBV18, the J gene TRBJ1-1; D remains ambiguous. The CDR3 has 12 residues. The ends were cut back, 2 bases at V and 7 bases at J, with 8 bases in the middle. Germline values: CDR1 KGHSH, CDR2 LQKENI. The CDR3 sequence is CASSPAGFEAFF. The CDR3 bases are TGTGCCAGCTCACCAGCGGGGTTTGAAGCTTTCTTT.

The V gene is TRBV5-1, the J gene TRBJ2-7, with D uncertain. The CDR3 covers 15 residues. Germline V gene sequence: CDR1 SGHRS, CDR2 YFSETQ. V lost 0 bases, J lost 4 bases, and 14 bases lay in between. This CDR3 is CASSLVGAPFYEQYF. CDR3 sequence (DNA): TGCGCCAGCAGCTTGGTTGGAGCCCCTTTTTACGAGCAGTACTTC.

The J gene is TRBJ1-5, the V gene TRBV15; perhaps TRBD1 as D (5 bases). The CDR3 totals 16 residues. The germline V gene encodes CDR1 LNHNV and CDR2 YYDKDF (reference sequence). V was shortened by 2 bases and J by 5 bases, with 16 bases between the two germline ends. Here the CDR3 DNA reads TGTGCCACCAGCAGATCCTTGACAGAAATTGATCAGCCCCAGCATTTT. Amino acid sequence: CATSRSLTEIDQPQHF.

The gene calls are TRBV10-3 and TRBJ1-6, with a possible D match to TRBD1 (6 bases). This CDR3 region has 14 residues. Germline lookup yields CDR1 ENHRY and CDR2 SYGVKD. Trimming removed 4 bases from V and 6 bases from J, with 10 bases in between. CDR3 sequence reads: CAISVDSRNSPLHF. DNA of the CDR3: TGTGCCATCAGTGTGGACAGTCGTAATTCACCCCTCCACTTT.

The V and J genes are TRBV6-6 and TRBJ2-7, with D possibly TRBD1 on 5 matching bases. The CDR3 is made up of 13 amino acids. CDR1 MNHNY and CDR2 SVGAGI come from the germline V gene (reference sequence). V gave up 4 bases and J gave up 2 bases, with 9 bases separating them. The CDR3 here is CASSLSGTYEQYF. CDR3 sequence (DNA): TGTGCCAGCAGTTTGTCAGGGACCTACGAGCAGTACTTC.